Listed below are T cell receptor beta chains from one sample, sequenced in a study of T cell responses to AZD1222 COVID-19 vaccine. Profiled with immunoSEQ multiplex PCR; TCRdb holds only in-frame clones, not every one. This table has 160,000 or so clones, 85% to 90% appearing once. This specimen was peripheral blood, taken on day 0 of AZD1222 vaccination. The receptors were sampled from an adult in good health. CDR3s include the opening cysteine and the closing phenylalanine or tryptophan. The D gene is left open where the match is weak. Clone size is shown for a subset of rows, as once, few, many or a class of expanded clone.

V	size	D	J	DNA	CDR3
TRBV7-3	-	-	TRBJ2-3	TGTGCCAGCAGCTTATCGGGGATTCTCGGCACAGATACGCAGTATTTT	CASSLSGILGTDTQYF
TRBV20-1	-	TRBD2	TRBJ2-7	TGCAGTGCTAGTCCCAGCGGGAGGTCCTCCTACGAGCAGTACTTC	CSASPSGRSSYEQYF
TRBV28	-	-	TRBJ1-6	TGTGCCAGCAGTAATTTAGGGGAAAATTCACCCCTCCACTTT	CASSNLGENSPLHF
TRBV2	-	-	TRBJ1-1	TGTGCCAGCAGCGACGGGGTGGGGGGAGCTTTCTTT	CASSDGVGGAFF
TRBV19	-	-	TRBJ1-1	TGTGCCAGTATCCCTAGCAGCCCTAATAGGCCTGAAGCTTTCTTT	CASIPSSPNRPEAFF
TRBV5-1	-	-	TRBJ1-3	TGCGCCAGCAGCTTGTCAGGGAGCGACACCATATATTTT	CASSLSGSDTIYF
TRBV5-1	-	TRBD1	TRBJ2-1	TGCGCCAGCAGCTTGTACAGGGGGGAGTCGACCTACAATGAGCAGTTCTTC	CASSLYRGESTYNEQFF
TRBV10-2	-	-	TRBJ2-3	TGCGCCAGCAGTGAAGGGGCATGGCAGTATTTT	CASSEGAWQYF
TRBV5-1	-	TRBD1	TRBJ2-5	TGCGCCAGCAGCTTGGCCGGGACAGGGGGAACCTTAGAGACCCAGTACTTC	CASSLAGTGGTLETQYF
TRBV7-2	-	-	TRBJ1-5	TGTGCCAGCAGCCGGGCCTTCAATCAGCCCCAGCATTTT	CASSRAFNQPQHF
TRBV5-4	-	-	TRBJ1-1	TGTGCCAGCAGCCCCGGCCCCGGGACACCGAACACTGAAGCTTTCTTT	CASSPGPGTPNTEAFF
TRBV28	-	TRBD1	TRBJ1-2	TGTGCCAGCAATACAGGGGGCAACTATGGCTACACCTTC	CASNTGGNYGYTF
TRBV16	-	-	TRBJ1-1	TGTGCCAGCAGCCTAACAACTTTTACAGGAAACACTGAAGCTTTCTTT	CASSLTTFTGNTEAFF
TRBV15	once	-	TRBJ1-5	TGTGCCACCAGCAGAGATCGGGAGGGGAGCAATCAGCCCCAGCATTTT	CATSRDREGSNQPQHF
TRBV30	-	-	TRBJ1-1	TGTGCCTGGACCCCGGGACCGGCTGAAGCTTTCTTT	CAWTPGPAEAFF
TRBV27	once	-	TRBJ2-5	TGTGCCAGCAGTTTTCTCGGGGATCCTAGGGAGACCCAGTACTTC	CASSFLGDPRETQYF
TRBV11-2	-	-	TRBJ1-4	TGTGCCAGCAGCCTGGGGCCGGGACCCCTTAATGAAAAACTGTTTTTT	CASSLGPGPLNEKLFF
TRBV28	-	-	TRBJ1-5	TGTGCCAGCAGTAATCCGGGACAACGCACCAATCAGCCCCAGCATTTT	CASSNPGQRTNQPQHF
TRBV27	-	-	TRBJ2-2	TGTGCCAGCAGTTACACAGGTATCCCGGACACCGGGGAGCTGTTTTTT	CASSYTGIPDTGELFF
TRBV5-1	-	TRBD2	TRBJ2-7	TGCGCCAGCAGCTTGCGAGCGGGAGTGGGAGAGCAGTACTTC	CASSLRAGVGEQYF
TRBV24-1	-	-	TRBJ1-5	TGTGCCACCAGTGACCCGAATCAGCCCCAGCATTTT	CATSDPNQPQHF
TRBV7-8	once	-	TRBJ1-6	TGTGCCAGCAGCTTAGCGGTGGATAATTCACCCCTCCACTTT	CASSLAVDNSPLHF